Reported below is one T cell receptor (beta chain). Its matching antigen is unknown. The source of the sample is a study of cytomegalovirus exposure and HLA in healthy donors. Study-wide points: In a later analysis, several top co-occurrence clusters appeared linked to parvovirus B19, influenza, CMV and Epstein-Barr virus. Most TCR sequences proved rare, with some public TCRs found in many donors.

The study ran its PCR with 60 Vbeta and 13 Jbeta primers. This table comes from immunoSEQ multiplex PCR, and its TCRdb copy is limited to in-frame clones, with some not included. The sample lists around 160,000 clones, 80% to 85% occurring once. Per germline, CDR1 MNHEY and CDR2 SVGAGI. This CDR3 has 15 residues. The junction had 8 bases not matched to a gene; V was cut back by 2 bases and J by 10 bases. The rearrangement links TRBV6-5 to TRBJ1-6; TRBD1 agrees at 7 bases. Sequenced sample: PBMCs. The sequence was obtained from a man aged 45-60 years in good health and CMV-seropositive. The CDR3 bases are TGTGCCAGCAGTTACACACGGGACAGTGACTCACCCCTCCACTTT. This codes for CASSYTRDSDSPLHF.